Below, 29 T cell receptor beta chains from the same sample are listed, as sequenced in a study of blood T cell repertoires in COVID-19. Clones were read by immunoSEQ multiplex PCR, and TCRdb kept only the in-frame ones, dropping some. Found here are over 300,000 clones, 70% to 90% of them singletons; the top ten hold roughly 2.2%. Sequenced: PBMCs or T cells enriched from blood (not recorded which). The source is a man aged 30 to 39 who had recovered from COVID-19.

The chain carries TRBV4-1 and TRBJ1-1; tentatively, D is TRBD1 (6 bases). V was pared by 0 bases and J by 1 base, with 12 bases between. CDR1 and CDR2 (germline): MGHRA, YSYEKL. This CDR3 is built from 16 residues. CDR3 region: CASSQEGYRENTEAFF. The CDR3 coding sequence is TGCGCCAGCAGCCAAGAAGGTTACAGGGAGAACACTGAAGCTTTCTTT.

The V gene is TRBV6-5, the J gene TRBJ1-2, with D hard to call. CDR3 length: 13 residues. V was pared by 6 bases and J by 3 bases, with 11 bases between. Germline V gives CDR1 MNHEY, CDR2 SVGAGI. CDR3 amino acids: CASREQSDYGYTF. The CDR3 DNA is TGTGCCAGCAGGGAGCAGAGTGACTATGGCTACACCTTC.

This clone was picked up a small number of times. The chain uses TRBV4-2 and TRBJ1-2; TRBD1 matches 12 bases. Per the germline V gene, CDR1 is LGHNA and CDR2 is YNFKEQ. The CDR3 spans 17 residues. V gave up 1 base and J gave up 4 bases; unmatched junction bases: 7. This CDR3 reads CASSQVLGQGAGYGYTF. The CDR3 coding sequence is TGTGCCAGCAGCCAAGTTCTGGGACAGGGGGCGGGCTATGGCTACACCTTC.

This chain connects TRBV6-1 to TRBJ1-1; 9 bases match TRBD1. The V gene's germline CDR1 is MNHNS and CDR2 SASEGT. The CDR3 runs to 14 residues. Germline trimming cut 3 bases from V and 10 bases from J; bases unmatched to any gene: 9. CDR3 nucleotide sequence: TGTGCCAGCAGTGAGACGGACAGGGGAATTCGAGCTTTCTTT. Its translation is CASSETDRGIRAFF.

The chain employs TRBV2 and TRBJ2-5; D is uncertain. This CDR3 comprises 16 residues. Germline loops: CDR1 SNHLY, CDR2 FYNNEI. Trimming took off 0 bases at V and 2 bases at J, with 13 bases between the two ends. DNA for the CDR3: TGTGCCAGCAGTGAAGCGCCAAATAGAGCGCAAGAGACCCAGTACTTC. Its translation is CASSEAPNRAQETQYF.

V gene TRBV18 combines with J gene TRBJ2-3, with 10 bases that match TRBD2. This CDR3 contains 16 residues. CDR1 and CDR2 from the germline V gene are KGHSH and LQKENI. V shed 2 bases, J shed 3 bases, and the junction held 5 bases outside the gene matches. CDR3 sequence reads: CASSPIAGGQTDTQYF. DNA for the CDR3: TGTGCCAGCTCACCAATAGCGGGGGGCCAGACAGATACGCAGTATTTT.

A few counts support this clone. The V and J genes are TRBV2 and TRBJ2-1; a weak D match, TRBD1 (5 bases). The CDR3 spans 14 residues. In germline, CDR1 is SNHLY, CDR2 FYNNEI. Trimming shortened V by 6 bases and J by 6 bases, and 15 bases separated the two germline ends. The CDR3 loop reads CASSLTVKGNEQFF. CDR3 sequence (DNA): TGTGCCAGCAGCTTGACAGTAAAGGGCAATGAGCAGTTCTTC.

The chain employs TRBV24-1 and TRBJ2-2; D remains ambiguous. The ends were cut back, 2 bases at V and 1 base at J, with 4 bases in the middle. CDR3 size: 14 residues. Per the germline V gene, CDR1 is KGHDR and CDR2 is SFDVKD. The CDR3 DNA reads TGTGCCACCAGTGATTACAGGAACACCGGGGAGCTGTTTTTT. Residues: CATSDYRNTGELFF.

This clone was found a few times. Its ends do not fully match the called genes, so a read error is possible. V gene TRBV6-5 combines with J gene TRBJ1-1, with a possible D match to TRBD1 (5 bases). Germline loops: CDR1 MNHEY, CDR2 SVGAGI. The CDR3 covers 15 residues. The CDR3 DNA reads as TGTGCCAGCAGGTACTCCGGGACTAGAAACACTGAAGCTTTCTTT. Protein: CASRYSGTRNTEAFF.

V usage is TRBV10-1 and J usage is TRBJ1-6; TRBD1 aligns across 9 bases. This CDR3 has 15 residues. The V gene end was trimmed by 0 bases and the J gene end by 10 bases; junction bases not matched to a gene: 4. Germline V gives CDR1 WNHNN, CDR2 SYGVQD (reference sequence). For the CDR3, the DNA is TGCGCCAGCAGTGAGTCAGGACAGGGGAACTCACCCCTCCACTTT. Residues: CASSESGQGNSPLHF.

The CDR3 is CASSFERGYNEQFF. DNA for the CDR3: TGCGCCAGCAGCTTTGAGCGGGGGTACAATGAGCAGTTCTTC. This chain links TRBV5-1 with TRBJ2-1; the match to TRBD2 covers 8 bases. This CDR3 has 14 amino acids. The germline CDR1 and CDR2 sequences are SGHRS and YFSETQ. J lost 4 bases, V lost 2 bases, and 2 bases had no gene match.

CDR3 protein: CASSERAGEYF. CDR3 in DNA: TGTGCCAGCAGTGAACGGGCAGGGGAATACTTC. J is TRBJ2-5 and V is TRBV6-1; D is perhaps TRBD1 (6 bases). The germline CDR1 and CDR2 sequences are MNHNS and SASEGT. V was cut by 2 bases and J by 14 bases, with 12 bases left in between. The CDR3 length is 11 residues.

J is TRBJ2-7 and V is TRBV2, with 8 positions matching TRBD1. CDR1 and CDR2 from the germline V gene are SNHLY and FYNNEI. V lost 6 bases, J lost 6 bases, and 10 bases stayed unmatched. The CDR3 covers 14 residues. The CDR3 DNA reads TGTGCCAGCAGCCTGGACAGGGTCGGCCTCGAGCAGTACTTC. This encodes CASSLDRVGLEQYF.

The CDR3 sequence: CASSLQGTGYEQYF. In DNA form, the CDR3 reads TGCGCCAGCAGCTTACAGGGGACAGGCTACGAGCAGTACTTC. The chain couples TRBV5-1 to TRBJ2-7, with TRBD1 matching over 8 bases. The CDR3 has 14 amino acids. Germline values: CDR1 SGHRS, CDR2 YFSETQ. The V segment lost 2 bases and the J segment 3 bases; nucleotides outside the gene matches: 4. Variable domain in full (rest from reference TRBV5-1 and TRBJ2-7): KAGVTQTPRYLIKTRGQQVTLSCSPISGHRSVSWYQQTPGQGLQFLFEYFSETQRNKGNFPGRFSGRQFSNSRSEMNVSTLELGDSALYLCASSLQGTGYEQYFGPGTRLTVT.

This clone was counted a few times. The chain couples TRBV6-2 or TRBV6-3 to TRBJ2-7; tentative D call: TRBD2 (6 bases). The germline V and J ends were trimmed by 0 bases and 2 bases, with 17 bases remaining between them. CDR1 MNHEY and CDR2 SVGEGT come from the germline V gene. The CDR3 is made up of 17 amino acids. CDR3 region: CASSYSHVEGRTYEQYF. CDR3 DNA: TGTGCCAGCAGTTACTCGCACGTGGAGGGTCGGACCTACGAGCAGTACTTC.

This chain uses TRBV19 with TRBJ1-1; TRBD1 aligns across 7 bases. The trim removed 2 bases at V and 3 bases at J, leaving 3 bases unmatched. There are 14 residues in the CDR3. Germline values: CDR1 LNHDA, CDR2 SQIVND (reference sequence). The CDR3 loop reads CASSISGTDTEAFF. CDR3 DNA sequence: TGTGCCAGTAGTATATCCGGGACAGACACTGAAGCTTTCTTT.

V is TRBV7-2 and J is TRBJ2-4, with 8 bases identical to TRBD1. The CDR3 has 17 residues. The J segment lost 1 base and the V segment lost 5 bases, leaving 10 bases of the junction unmatched. Per the germline V gene, CDR1 is SGHTA and CDR2 is FQGNSA. The CDR3 is CASSPNWTGKAKNIQYF. The CDR3 DNA reads TGTGCCAGCAGCCCCAACTGGACAGGGAAGGCCAAAAACATTCAGTACTTC. Complete variable domain (other parts from reference TRBV7-2 and TRBJ2-4): GAGVSQSPSNKVTEKGKDVELRCDPISGHTALYWYRQSLGQGLEFLIYFQGNSAPDKSGLPSDRFSAERTGGSVSTLTIQRTQQEDSAVYLCASSPNWTGKAKNIQYFGAGTRLSVL.

V usage is TRBV29-1 and J usage is TRBJ1-2, with TRBD1 matching 9 bases. The CDR3 has 13 amino acids. The V and J ends lost 6 bases and 7 bases, in that order; junction bases with no gene match: 9. Germline V gives CDR1 SQVTM, CDR2 ANQGSEA. The CDR3 region is CSVDPGQGSGYTF. The CDR3 DNA reads as TGCAGCGTCGATCCGGGACAGGGATCTGGCTACACCTTC.

The chain uses TRBV9 and TRBJ1-1; 7 nucleotides match TRBD1. CDR3 length: 15 residues. V shed 4 bases, J shed 6 bases, and the junction held 12 bases outside the gene matches. Germline V gene sequence: CDR1 SGDLS, CDR2 YYNGEE. The CDR3 DNA reads TGTGCCAGCAGCTCCTACGGGAGACAGGGCGCTGAAGCTTTCTTT. Its protein is CASSSYGRQGAEAFF.

This sequence joins TRBV5-4 and TRBJ2-5; 10 bases fit TRBD1. The germline V gene has CDR1 SGHNT and CDR2 YYREEE (reference sequence). The CDR3 is 16 amino acids. Trimming removed 3 bases from V and 5 bases from J; junction bases left unmatched: 10. The CDR3 DNA sequence: TGTGCCAGCAGCTCGGAAATGACAGGGGGCGCGGAGACCCAGTACTTC. This translates into CASSSEMTGGAETQYF.

This clone was seen more than once but under ten times. The genes are TRBV9 and TRBJ2-7; TRBD1 might be the D (6 bases). With 0 bases removed from V and 2 bases from J, the gap between germline ends came to 6 bases. CDR3 length equals 13 residues. Germline V CDR1 and CDR2: SGDLS, YYNGEE. CDR3 sequence reads: CASSVGDTYEQYF. In DNA form, the CDR3 reads TGTGCCAGCAGCGTAGGGGACACCTACGAGCAGTACTTC. The whole variable domain, remainder taken from reference TRBV9 and TRBJ2-7, is DSGVTQTPKHLITATGQRVTLRCSPRSGDLSVYWYQQSLDQGLQFLIQYYNGEERAKGNILERFSAQQFPDLHSELNLSSLELGDSALYFCASSVGDTYEQYFGPGTRLTVT.

Here the CDR3 DNA reads TGTGCCAGCAGCTTATGGGCAGCCCACGAAAAACTGTTTTTT. As protein: CASSLWAAHEKLFF. This chain connects TRBV7-2 to TRBJ1-4; D not resolved. The V end lost 2 bases, the J end lost 8 bases, and 12 bases lay between the germline ends. Germline V CDR1 and CDR2: SGHTA, FQGNSA. The CDR3 is 14 residues long.

The J gene is TRBJ1-5, the V gene TRBV27; possible D gene TRBD1, 5 bases. Germline V gene lookup returns CDR1 MNHEY and CDR2 SMNVEV (reference sequence). The CDR3 loop spans 14 amino acids. V was cut by 4 bases and J by 4 bases, with 11 bases left in between. CDR3 DNA: TGTGCCAGCAGTTACCTGCAGGGTAATCAGCCCCAGCATTTT. Protein: CASSYLQGNQPQHF.

The chain recombines TRBV7-2 with TRBJ2-1; 8 positions agree with TRBD1. The CDR3 has 13 amino acids. Trimming took 3 bases from V and 15 from J; bases not matched to a gene: 10. Germline CDR1 and CDR2: SGHTA and FQGNSA. The CDR3 DNA reads TGTGCCAGCAGCTTGGAACAGGGGGGCCCCTCGTTCTTC. Its translation is CASSLEQGGPSFF.

The chain recombines TRBV6-5 with TRBJ2-1, with TRBD2 identical over 10 bases. CDR3 length: 15 amino acids. Trimming at V came to 2 bases and at J to 8 bases, leaving 6 bases not matched to a gene. Germline assignment: CDR1 MNHEY and CDR2 SVGAGI. The CDR3 DNA is TGTGCCAGCAGTTACAGCAGCGGGGGGGCCGATGAGCAGTTCTTC. This translates into CASSYSSGGADEQFF.

The gene calls are TRBV11-2 and TRBJ2-3; perhaps TRBD2 as D (6 bases). Germline values: CDR1 SGHAT, CDR2 FQNNGV. The V gene lost 5 bases and the J gene lost 8 bases, with 14 bases spanning the gap. The CDR3 is 13 amino acids. The CDR3 spells CASSKEGLATQYF. CDR3 bases: TGTGCCAGCAGCAAGGAGGGCCTGGCTACGCAGTATTTT.

The J gene is TRBJ2-1, the V gene TRBV3-1 (or the pseudogene TRBV3-2), with 9 bases fitting TRBD1. Germline trimming cut 6 bases from V and 6 bases from J; bases unmatched to any gene: 9. Germline CDR1 is LGHDT and CDR2 is YNNKEL (reference sequence). The CDR3 extends over 15 amino acids. The CDR3 region is CASREQSDRGNEQFF. The CDR3 DNA reads as TGTGCCAGCAGGGAACAATCGGACAGGGGCAATGAGCAGTTCTTC.

The chain joins TRBV10-3 to TRBJ1-1, with unresolved D. V was shortened by 3 bases and J by 4 bases, with 15 bases between the two germline ends. The CDR3 runs 15 residues. From germline, CDR1 is ENHRY and CDR2 SYGVKD. This CDR3 reads CAISESRSGGTEAFF. CDR3 DNA sequence: TGTGCCATCAGTGAATCAAGGTCTGGAGGCACTGAAGCTTTCTTT.

The gene calls are TRBV2 and TRBJ1-1, with unresolved D. The V and J ends lost 8 bases and 0 bases respectively, with 7 bases between them. Germline-derived CDR1 and CDR2 are SNHLY and FYNNEI. CDR3 length: 12 amino acids. The CDR3 DNA reads TGTGCCAGCGCAGAAGTGAACACTGAAGCTTTCTTT. Translating it yields CASAEVNTEAFF.